This TCR beta chain was documented in a study of blood T cell repertoires in COVID-19 (dated by TCRdb to 2019 to 2021). For the wider study: Collaborator samples came from the United States, Italy and Spain and covered acute and convalescent phases of COVID-19. The material from the prospective study consisted of cDNA or gDNA derived from T cells, B-cell-depleted T cells, or PBMCs. Subjects who had been exposed to COVID-19, were actively infected with it, or had recovered from it provided the deeply sampled blood TCRbeta repertoires that made up the dataset. A freely available public database, intended as a resource for researchers studying the immune response to SARS-CoV-2, is where the repertoires were released. The samples were drawn from two sources: the first 160 participants of the ongoing ImmuneRACE study, and fewer than 1,500 subjects contributed by 6 global collaborators. A de-identified subject ID, COVID-19 status, age in years and sex were almost always included in the sample metadata. Where available, HLA class I and class II types were taken from metadata supplied by the sample provider and were not determined by assay-based typing.

TCRbeta CDR3 regions were amplified from genomic DNA using the immunoSEQ Assay, a bias-controlled multiplex PCR. As for the original processing: The number of nucleated cells in each sample was estimated from the amplification of reference gene primers within the assay. To quantify the absolute abundance of each unique TCRbeta CDR3 rearrangement, sequence reads were collapsed and filtered. For each sample, productive Simpson clonality was calculated as the square root of Simpson's diversity index over productive rearrangements. The immuneACCESS repertoire file appears here via TCRdb, limited to in-frame rearrangements. These files lack a portion of the clones; in checked studies, under half of the deficit traces to unresolved V genes, and the cause of the others is not known. Clone size and V and J calls were adopted from that table, with D and trimming inferred from the DNA. Recorded for this sample are 150,000 to 190,000 clones; 70% to 90% of them occurred a single time. The ten largest clones represent 7% to 10% of the sample.

In Seattle, one collaborating source enrolled patients while the infection was active and tracked those patients longitudinally over the course of disease. The collaborating institutions used their own protocols to collect whole blood in K2EDTA tubes. For TCRbeta analysis, collaborators shipped samples as frozen whole blood, isolated PBMCs, or DNA extracted from either of those sample types. The germline V gene supplies CDR1 SGHRS and CDR2 YFSETQ. From the cysteine through the phenylalanine, the CDR3 covers 14 amino acids. Only the CDR3 DNA stays, 42 bases, in frame from base 1. Between the V and J ends, shortened by 5 bases and 6 bases respectively, the junction contains 12 bases. The full study reports these points: The amount of clinical and demographic metadata varied by source and participant and was provided uncurated.

The table lists this clone with a count of one. Its antigen is still unknown. The record has no base qualities; no much larger clone is one base away. The chain is encoded by TRBV5-1 joined to TRBJ1-6, with an unclear D gene assignment. Sequencing was done on a sample of peripheral blood. This receptor was taken from a woman aged 55-70 years with COVID-19, enrolled during active disease. The CDR3 in this case is CASRVVEGNSPLHF. The DNA sequence is given as TGCGCCAGCAGGGTGGTGGAGGGTAATTCACCCCTCCACTTT.